The 11 T cell receptor beta chains below all came from one sample that was sequenced in a study of early stage breast cancer tumors. Produced via immunoSEQ multiplex PCR; TCRdb's table is partial and in-frame only. The profile shows more than 20,000 clones, approximately 80% of them singletons. The sequencing sample was made of blood. All receptors come from a person aged 55-75 years with breast cancer.

This clone was counted only a few times. V and J are TRBV7-3 and TRBJ1-1, with D unresolved. The CDR3 extends over 14 amino acids. Germline loops: CDR1 SGHTA, CDR2 FQGTGA. Trimming stripped 2 bases from V and 4 bases from J, with 11 bases between. The chain's CDR3 is CASSLRPGFTEAFF. The CDR3 nucleotides read TGTGCCAGCAGCTTACGGCCGGGCTTCACTGAAGCTTTCTTT.

V is TRBV10-2 and J is TRBJ2-3, with D possibly being TRBD2 (6 bases). Trimming pared 7 bases from V and 0 bases from J, leaving 14 bases between. Germline V CDR1 and CDR2: WSHSY, SAAADI. This CDR3 contains 15 residues. The CDR3 reads CASTEGVTSTDTQYF. CDR3 in DNA: TGCGCCAGCACGGAGGGCGTCACTAGCACAGATACGCAGTATTTT.

This rearrangement joins TRBV19 to TRBJ1-5; TRBD1 is a possible D gene (5 bases). Trimming stripped 4 bases from V and 5 bases from J, with 12 bases between. Germline V gives CDR1 LNHDA, CDR2 SQIVND (reference sequence). The CDR3 has 14 amino acids. Here the CDR3 reads CASSTRRGDQPQHF. Here the CDR3 DNA reads TGTGCCAGTAGTACCCGTCGGGGCGATCAGCCCCAGCATTTT.

This clone came up a few times. The J gene is TRBJ2-1, the V gene TRBV7-8; perhaps TRBD1 as D (6 bases). This CDR3 comprises 13 residues. The V end lost 5 bases, the J end lost 6 bases, and 11 bases lay between the germline ends. Germline V gives CDR1 SGHVS, CDR2 FQNEAQ. CDR3 bases: TGTGCCAGCAGCCCTGGGACATCCAATGAGCAGTTCTTC. It yields the protein CASSPGTSNEQFF.

This clone was detected a few times. The rearrangement uses TRBV7-8 and TRBJ2-1, with D tentatively TRBD2 (6 bases). This CDR3 region has 18 residues. V lost 2 bases, J lost 9 bases, and 26 bases lay in between. Germline CDR1 is SGHVS and CDR2 is FQNEAQ. This chain's CDR3 is CASSLKAWGDRALGEQFF. Written as DNA, the CDR3 is TGTGCCAGCAGCTTAAAAGCTTGGGGGGACCGAGCATTGGGTGAGCAGTTCTTC.

V is TRBV15 and J is TRBJ2-2; tentative D call: TRBD2 (5 bases). The CDR3 spans 15 residues. The V gene's germline CDR1 is LNHNV and CDR2 YYDKDF (reference sequence). The ends were cut back, 6 bases at V and 0 bases at J, with 11 bases in the middle. The CDR3 nucleotides read TGTGCCACCAGGGCTGACTACACGAACACCGGGGAGCTGTTTTTT. This gives the protein CATRADYTNTGELFF.

Notes on this clone: Germline and junction disagree at one end, which may indicate a read error. The chain joins TRBV15 to TRBJ1-1, with a possible D match to TRBD1 (5 bases). Per the germline V gene, CDR1 is LNHNV and CDR2 is YYDKDF (reference sequence). This CDR3 has 13 residues. CDR3: CATSREVGTGAFF. The CDR3 nucleotides are TGTGCCACCAGCAGAGAGGTAGGGACTGGAGCTTTCTTT. The full variable domain, with the rest looked up from reference TRBV15 and TRBJ1-1, is DAMVIQNPRYQVTQFGKPVTLSCSQTLNHNVMYWYQQKSSQAPKLLFHYYDKDFNNEADTPDNFQSRRPNTSFCFLDIRSPGLGDTAMYLCATSREVGTGAFFGQGTRLTVV.

The chain carries TRBV6-5 and TRBJ1-1; no clear D. Looked up from germline, CDR1 is MNHEY and CDR2 is SVGAGI. The V and J ends lost 0 bases and 6 bases respectively, with 14 bases between them. The CDR3 runs 15 residues. Here the CDR3 DNA reads TGTGCCAGCAGTTACTCCGGACTCAAGAAGGCTGAAGCTTTCTTT. The encoded protein is CASSYSGLKKAEAFF.

The sample holds one count of this clone. V is TRBV6-1 and J is TRBJ2-7; D is unclear. CDR1 and CDR2 (germline): MNHNS, SASEGT. This CDR3 has 14 amino acids. V lost 2 bases and J 5 bases, leaving 13 bases between the germline ends. CDR3 nucleotide sequence: TGTGCCAGCAGTGAATCCCCCGGGTCCCACGAGCAGTACTTC. The encoded protein is CASSESPGSHEQYF.

The rearrangement links TRBV6-5 to TRBJ2-2; 8 nucleotides line up with TRBD1. V gave up 6 bases and J gave up 9 bases; unmatched junction bases: 9. Germline V gives CDR1 MNHEY, CDR2 SVGAGI. This CDR3 has 14 amino acids. In nucleotides, the CDR3 is TGTGCCAGCAGAACCGGGACAGGCGCGCGGGAGCTGTTTTTT. Translating gives CASRTGTGARELFF.

This clone was recorded a few times. The genes are TRBV7-6 and TRBJ2-1, with 8 bases fitting TRBD1. Trimming took 5 bases from V and 0 from J; bases not matched to a gene: 3. Per germline, CDR1 SGHVS and CDR2 FNYEAQ. There are 15 residues in the CDR3. CDR3 sequence (DNA): TGTGCCAGCAGCCCGGGACAGGCCTCCTACAATGAGCAGTTCTTC. It encodes CASSPGQASYNEQFF.